A selection of T cell receptor beta chains follows, all from one sample in a study of blood T cell repertoires in COVID-19. The repertoire was sequenced with immunoSEQ multiplex PCR; TCRdb's copy has only in-frame clones and lacks some. The table lists fewer than 250,000 clones, roughly 80% of them singletons. Sequenced sample: peripheral blood. All receptors come from a man in his 60s with COVID-19, enrolled during active disease. CDR3s include the opening cysteine and the closing phenylalanine or tryptophan. The D gene is left open where the match is weak. Clone size is not always given. Where it is, it says once, few, many or a class for expanded clones.

abundance: .
d_gene: .
v_gene: TRBV29-1
j_gene: TRBJ1-6
CDR3nt: TGCAGCGCCAGATCGGGGGACTCCTATAATTCACCCCTCCACTTT
CDR3aa: CSARSGDSYNSPLHF

abundance: .
d_gene: .
v_gene: TRBV19
j_gene: TRBJ1-1
CDR3nt: TGTGCCAGTAGCGGACAGACGAACACTGAAGCTTTCTTT
CDR3aa: CASSGQTNTEAFF

abundance: .
d_gene: .
v_gene: TRBV6-6
j_gene: TRBJ1-5
CDR3nt: TGTGCCAGCAGTTACTCCCAGGCTCAGCCCCAGCATTTT
CDR3aa: CASSYSQAQPQHF

abundance: few
d_gene: TRBD1
v_gene: TRBV27
j_gene: TRBJ2-5
CDR3nt: TGTGCCAGCAGTCGAGGGACAGGGGGCGCAGAGACCCAGTACTTC
CDR3aa: CASSRGTGGAETQYF

abundance: .
d_gene: .
v_gene: TRBV4-2
j_gene: TRBJ1-1
CDR3nt: TGTGCCAGCAGCCAAGATGGGGGGGGCACTGAAGCTTTCTTT
CDR3aa: CASSQDGGGTEAFF

abundance: .
d_gene: .
v_gene: TRBV3-1/TRBV3-2
j_gene: TRBJ1-6
CDR3nt: TGTGCCAGCAGGGGCAGGGTGGTGAATTCACCCCTCCACTTT
CDR3aa: CASRGRVVNSPLHF

abundance: few
d_gene: TRBD1
v_gene: TRBV30
j_gene: TRBJ1-5
CDR3nt: TGTGCCTGGAGGAGACAGGGGGCGGAAAATCAGCCCCAGCATTTT
CDR3aa: CAWRRQGAENQPQHF

abundance: few
d_gene: .
v_gene: TRBV18
j_gene: TRBJ2-3
CDR3nt: TGTGCCAGCTCACTCAAAGATACGCAGTATTTT
CDR3aa: CASSLKDTQYF

abundance: .
d_gene: TRBD1
v_gene: TRBV5-4
j_gene: TRBJ1-6
CDR3nt: TGTGCCAGCAGCTTGGGGGGACAGGGGTATTCACCCCTCCACTTT
CDR3aa: CASSLGGQGYSPLHF

abundance: .
d_gene: TRBD1
v_gene: TRBV27
j_gene: TRBJ2-7
CDR3nt: TGTGCCAGCAGCCAATCAGGGACAGGGGGCGGCGAGCAGTACTTC
CDR3aa: CASSQSGTGGGEQYF

abundance: .
d_gene: .
v_gene: TRBV28
j_gene: TRBJ1-3
CDR3nt: TGTGCCAGCAGTTTGGCACAGGGTCGCGCTGGAAACACCATATATTTT
CDR3aa: CASSLAQGRAGNTIYF

abundance: .
d_gene: TRBD1
v_gene: TRBV27
j_gene: TRBJ1-2
CDR3nt: TGTGCCAGCAGTTTAAGGAGGACAGGCTATGGCTACACCTTC
CDR3aa: CASSLRRTGYGYTF

abundance: .
d_gene: TRBD2
v_gene: TRBV27
j_gene: TRBJ2-1
CDR3nt: TGTGCCAGCAGTTCGGGACTAAGGGGCTCCTACAATGAGCAGTTCTTC
CDR3aa: CASSSGLRGSYNEQFF

abundance: .
d_gene: TRBD1
v_gene: TRBV10-3
j_gene: TRBJ1-3
CDR3nt: TGTGCCATCAGTGAGTCGACGGGAGGGGGCGCGGAAAACACCATATATTTT
CDR3aa: CAISESTGGGAENTIYF